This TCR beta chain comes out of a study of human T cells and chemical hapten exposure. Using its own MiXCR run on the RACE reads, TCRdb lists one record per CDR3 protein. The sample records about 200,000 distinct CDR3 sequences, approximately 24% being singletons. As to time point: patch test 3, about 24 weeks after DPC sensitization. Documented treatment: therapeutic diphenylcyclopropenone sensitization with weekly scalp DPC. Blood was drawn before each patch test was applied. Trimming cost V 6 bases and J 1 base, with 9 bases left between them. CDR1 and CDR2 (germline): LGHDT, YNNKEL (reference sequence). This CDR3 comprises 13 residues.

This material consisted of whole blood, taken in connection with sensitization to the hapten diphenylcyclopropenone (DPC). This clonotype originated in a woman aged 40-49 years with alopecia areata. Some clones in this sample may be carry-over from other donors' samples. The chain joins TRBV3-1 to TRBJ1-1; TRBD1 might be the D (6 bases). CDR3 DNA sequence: TGTGCCAGCAGAAAGACAGGGAACACTGAAGCTTTCTTT. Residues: CASRKTGNTEAFF.